This TCR beta chain is drawn from a study of blood T cell repertoires in COVID-19 (dated by TCRdb to the early 2020s). Turning to the overall study: Samples from collaborators originated in the United States, Italy and Spain and spanned both the acute and convalescent phases of COVID-19. The material from the prospective study consisted of cDNA or gDNA derived from T cells, B-cell-depleted T cells, or PBMCs. The dataset comprised deeply sampled blood TCRbeta repertoires from subjects exposed to, actively infected with, or recovered from COVID-19. The repertoires were made available in a free public database intended to serve as a resource for research on the immune response to SARS-CoV-2. Samples were obtained from the ongoing ImmuneRACE study (first 160 participants) and from 1,254 subjects provided by 6 global collaborators. Sample metadata almost always included a de-identified subject ID, COVID-19 status, age in years and sex. Where HLA class I and class II types were available, the types were taken from metadata supplied by the sample provider, not from assay-based typing.

The immunoSEQ Assay, a bias-controlled multiplex PCR, was used to amplify TCRbeta CDR3 regions from genomic DNA. Per the original workflow: Within the assay, amplification of reference gene primers was used to estimate how many nucleated cells each sample contained. To quantify the absolute abundance of each unique TCRbeta CDR3 rearrangement, sequence reads were collapsed and filtered. Productive Simpson clonality was computed per sample as the square root of Simpson's diversity index over productive rearrangements. TCRdb mirrors the immuneACCESS table, restricted to in-frame sequences. Some clones are absent from its copies; in checked studies, under half trace to an unresolved V gene, and the reason for the others is unknown. V and J calls and clone size follow that table, whereas D and trimming were derived from the DNA. The sample data list 500,000 or so clones, and approximately 90% of these were observed just once. Of the sample, 0.7% falls within the top ten clones.

In the prospective study, participants were 18 to 89 years old, resided in fewer than 25 geographic areas of the United States, and were enrolled through a virtual design. Cohort assignment in the prospective study relied on participant-reported clinical history from a screening survey and a study questionnaire. For ImmuneRACE Cohort 3, a participant was defined as recovered based on two consecutive negative NP/OP PCR tests, clearance by a healthcare professional, or resolution of symptoms. Mobile phlebotomists in the prospective study collected whole blood, serum and a nasopharyngeal or oropharyngeal swab from every participant. Over a roughly two-month period, participants in the prospective study had the option of providing additional blood draws and questionnaires. Prospective study blood samples were shipped either frozen or at room temperature before DNA extraction. For this clone: The clone's antigen remains unknown. Nothing much larger sits one base from this clone, and base qualities are not available.

Broad study findings and their caveats: The quantity of clinical and demographic metadata differed by source and by participant and was supplied without curation.

The TCR was taken from a woman aged 18-29 years who had recovered from COVID-19. Sequenced sample: PBMCs or T cells enriched from blood (not recorded which).

The DNA sequence is as follows: TGTGCCAGTAGACAGGGGAGCGCTAATGAAAAACTGTTTTTT. Protein translation: CASRQGSANEKLFF. The chain is assembled from TRBV2 and TRBJ1-4; TRBD1 aligns with 8 central bases. The germline V gene encodes CDR1 SNHLY and CDR2 FYNNEI. Germline trimming amounts to 9 bases on V and 3 bases on J, with 6 as the count of junction bases outside the gene matches. Taken from cysteine to phenylalanine, the CDR3 has 14 residues. The only DNA kept is the CDR3, 42 bases in frame from the first base.